These T cell receptor beta chains were read from a single sample in a study of blood T cell repertoires in COVID-19. Sequencing used immunoSEQ multiplex PCR; TCRdb keeps in-frame clones, though not all of them. The table shows fewer than 400,000 clones, with around 88% occurring only once. Source material: peripheral blood. The receptors come from a man younger than 45 with active or convalescent COVID-19. Each CDR3 is given with its conserved first and last residue. A D gene is named only where the DNA matches it firmly. Size tells how often a clone was seen (once, few, many) or the class of an expanded clone, and some rows leave it out.

v_call,j_call,clone_size,d_call,cdr3_aa,cdr3_nt
TRBV7-8,TRBJ1-1,few,NA,CASSLSTPWDTEAFF,TGTGCCAGCAGCTTATCGACTCCCTGGGACACTGAAGCTTTCTTT
TRBV30,TRBJ1-2,NA,NA,CAWSRAPRDGYTF,TGTGCCTGGAGTAGGGCCCCGAGGGATGGCTACACCTTC
TRBV7-9,TRBJ1-5,NA,TRBD1,CASSTGQSNQPQHF,TGTGCCAGCAGCACGGGACAGAGCAATCAGCCCCAGCATTTT
TRBV7-3,TRBJ2-3,NA,NA,CASSLEVRASGTQYF,TGTGCCAGCAGCTTAGAGGTTAGGGCGTCGGGGACGCAGTATTTT
TRBV6-4,TRBJ1-4,once,NA,CASSALRDWGEKLFF,TGTGCCAGCAGTGCCCTCCGGGACTGGGGGGAAAAACTGTTTTTT
TRBV4-2,TRBJ2-1,NA,NA,CASSPREFNEQFF,TGTGCCAGCAGCCCGAGGGAGTTTAATGAGCAGTTCTTC
TRBV28,TRBJ1-1,once,NA,CASSFRGLTEAFF,TGTGCCAGCAGTTTTAGAGGGCTCACTGAAGCTTTCTTT
TRBV19,TRBJ1-2,NA,NA,CASILPRDAGGYTF,TGTGCCAGTATCCTCCCCCGGGACGCGGGAGGCTACACCTTC
TRBV5-4,TRBJ1-2,NA,NA,CASSFFTGRGYTF,TGTGCCAGCAGCTTTTTTACAGGGAGAGGCTACACCTTC
TRBV2,TRBJ2-4,NA,NA,CASEEGGPSGNIQYF,TGTGCCAGCGAGGAGGGTGGACCCTCTGGGAACATTCAGTACTTC
TRBV7-2,TRBJ2-7,NA,TRBD1,CASSSYTGAEQYF,TGTGCCAGCAGCTCCTATACAGGGGCCGAGCAGTACTTC
TRBV6-5,TRBJ1-5,NA,TRBD1,CASRNTKGARQPQHF,TGTGCCAGCAGGAATACAAAGGGGGCGAGACAGCCCCAGCATTTT
TRBV11-3,TRBJ2-1,NA,NA,CASRHTPARDNEQFF,TGTGCCAGCAGACATACCCCGGCGAGGGACAATGAGCAGTTCTTC
TRBV12-5,TRBJ1-5,NA,TRBD1,CASGSGQGFYQPQHF,TGTGCTAGTGGTTCGGGACAGGGCTTTTATCAGCCCCAGCATTTT
TRBV6-2/TRBV6-3,TRBJ1-5,few,NA,CASSYSSRQGQPQHF,TGTGCCAGCAGTTACTCGAGTAGGCAGGGTCAGCCCCAGCATTTT
TRBV28,TRBJ2-1,NA,TRBD2,CASSALLAGSYNEQFF,TGTGCCAGCAGTGCCCTCCTAGCGGGATCCTACAATGAGCAGTTCTTC
TRBV9,TRBJ2-7,NA,NA,CASSVAGLDTHEQYF,TGTGCCAGCAGCGTAGCTGGCCTAGATACCCACGAGCAGTACTTC
TRBV24-1,TRBJ2-5,NA,NA,CATSDLVSGEGETQYF,TGTGCCACCAGTGATTTGGTGTCAGGGGAGGGGGAGACCCAGTACTTC
TRBV14,TRBJ2-5,NA,NA,CASSPPRWVGQGTETQYF,TGTGCCAGCAGCCCCCCCCGTTGGGTAGGGCAGGGGACAGAGACCCAGTACTTC
TRBV7-9,TRBJ2-1,NA,TRBD1,CASSAKVGQRGDEQFF,TGTGCCAGCAGCGCCAAAGTGGGACAGAGAGGCGATGAGCAGTTCTTC
TRBV12-3/TRBV12-4,TRBJ1-1,NA,NA,CASSLIQNTEAFF,TGTGCCAGCAGTTTGATACAGAACACTGAAGCTTTCTTT
TRBV5-1,TRBJ2-1,NA,TRBD2,CASSLTSGINEQFF,TGCGCCAGCAGCCTGACTAGCGGGATTAATGAGCAGTTCTTC
TRBV3-1/TRBV3-2,TRBJ1-2,NA,NA,CASSLGQSYGYTF,TGTGCCAGCAGCCTTGGACAGAGTTATGGCTACACCTTC
TRBV6-6,TRBJ1-5,once,NA,CASSYQQVSNQPQHF,TGTGCCAGCAGTTACCAACAGGTTAGCAATCAGCCCCAGCATTTT
TRBV28,TRBJ2-7,few,NA,CASSLVGQISYEQYF,TGTGCCAGCAGTTTAGTTGGGCAGATATCCTACGAGCAGTACTTC
TRBV19,TRBJ2-1,NA,TRBD2,CASSMSPGGLYEQFF,TGTGCCAGTAGTATGTCTCCGGGGGGGCTGTATGAGCAGTTCTTC
TRBV7-9,TRBJ2-3,NA,TRBD2,CASSPRGGLTQYF,TGTGCCAGCAGCCCCCGGGGGGGCCTTACGCAGTATTTT